Included here is one T cell receptor beta chain sequence, with context. Based on clinical symptoms, serum thyroxine and TRAb, thyroid ultrasound and orbital computed tomography, diagnoses were reached. Trimming removed 3 bases at V and 4 bases at J, with 9 bases between. Germline V gives CDR1 LNHNV, CDR2 YYDKDF (reference sequence). The length of the CDR3 is 14 residues. This entry comes from a study of T cells in Graves' hyperthyroidism and ophthalmopathy. The source material, RNA transcripts, was used to amplify TCR beta CDR3 regions. HTBI primers were the set used in a first-round RT-PCR of the TCR CDR3. A single record per CDR3 protein comes from TCRdb applying MiXCR to the multiplex PCR reads. The profile covers 240,000 or so distinct CDR3 sequences, with about a sixth appearing a single time and around 28% taken by the ten largest.

The sequencing input was blood. This chain links TRBV15 with TRBJ2-2; no clear D gene. The receptor comes from a woman aged 18-35 years with Graves' ophthalmopathy. The CDR3 nucleotides read TGTGCCACCAGCAGGGGTTTCGGCACCGGGGAGCTGTTTTTT. It yields the protein CATSRGFGTGELFF.